This is a list of T cell receptor beta chains from one sample in a study of OX40 agonist ivuxolimab in advanced cancers. Assay: immunoSEQ multiplex PCR; the TCRdb copy retains only in-frame clones and omits some. Of tens of thousands of clones in the sample, around 86% were seen once. The material sequenced was CD4+ or CD8+ T cells sorted from blood, taken in a trial of the OX40 agonist ivuxolimab. All receptors come from an adult with an advanced solid tumor such as melanoma, head and neck, liver or kidney cancer. Each CDR3 is given with its conserved first and last residue.

v_gene: TRBV9; j_gene: TRBJ2-2; CDR3aa: CASSPRGGTGELFF
v_gene: TRBV5-1; j_gene: TRBJ2-6; CDR3aa: CASSFGGLAGDGSGANVLTF
v_gene: TRBV28; j_gene: TRBJ1-5; CDR3aa: CASSLEQENQPQHF
v_gene: TRBV11-2; j_gene: TRBJ2-3; CDR3aa: CASSLGGGTDTQYF
v_gene: TRBV6-5; j_gene: TRBJ1-2; CDR3aa: CASRSGTANYGYTF
v_gene: TRBV2; j_gene: TRBJ1-5; CDR3aa: CASSLNRGINQPQHF
v_gene: TRBV9; j_gene: TRBJ2-1; CDR3aa: CASSSGMLSTNEQFF
v_gene: TRBV6-6; j_gene: TRBJ1-1; CDR3aa: CASSYADRVITEAFF
v_gene: TRBV9; j_gene: TRBJ1-4; CDR3aa: CASSVTATNEKLFF
v_gene: TRBV6-5; j_gene: TRBJ2-3; CDR3aa: CASSYSQGPADTQYF
v_gene: TRBV6-5; j_gene: TRBJ1-2; CDR3aa: CASSERRTGRGYTF
v_gene: TRBV19; j_gene: TRBJ2-3; CDR3aa: CASSIAGRSSTDTQYF
v_gene: TRBV7-2; j_gene: TRBJ1-3; CDR3aa: CASSLALAGSGNTIYF
v_gene: TRBV6-1; j_gene: TRBJ2-1; CDR3aa: CASSRTSGEKEQFF
v_gene: TRBV9; j_gene: TRBJ1-4; CDR3aa: CASSRSQNEKLFF
v_gene: TRBV11-3; j_gene: TRBJ2-1; CDR3aa: CASSLGRGTSYNEQFF
v_gene: TRBV2; j_gene: TRBJ1-6; CDR3aa: CASSKTGTLPISPLHF
v_gene: TRBV28; j_gene: TRBJ2-1; CDR3aa: CASSHASSYNEQFF
v_gene: TRBV7-3; j_gene: TRBJ2-1; CDR3aa: CASSLGGTGGNEQFF